This TCR beta chain was identified in a study of T cell repertoires in cytomegalovirus infection. For the study at large: Based on public TCR beta signatures, there were indications of CMV infection and of a matching HLA type. General study points: Carriage of CMV together with the relevant HLA was identifiable through cumulative public TCR beta family frequency.

Worth noting for this clonotype: Its antigen remains unknown.

MiXCR, applied by TCRdb to the reads, yields one record per CDR3 protein. Seen here are around 120,000 distinct CDR3 sequences, 8.8% observed once, and the top ten hold about 9.5%. The germline gives CDR1 SGHVT, CDR2 SQSDAQ. This CDR3 is built from 13 residues. The V gene lost 2 bases and the J gene lost 2 bases, with 6 bases spanning the gap. The sequence was obtained from a human donor in good health (CMV status not recorded). Some clones in this sample may be carry-over from other donors' samples. Material: PBMCs. This rearrangement joins TRBV7-4 to TRBJ1-1; D gene uncertain. The CDR3 is CASSLPTNTEAFF. As DNA, the CDR3 is TGTGCCAGCAGCTTACCGACAAACACTGAAGCTTTCTTT.